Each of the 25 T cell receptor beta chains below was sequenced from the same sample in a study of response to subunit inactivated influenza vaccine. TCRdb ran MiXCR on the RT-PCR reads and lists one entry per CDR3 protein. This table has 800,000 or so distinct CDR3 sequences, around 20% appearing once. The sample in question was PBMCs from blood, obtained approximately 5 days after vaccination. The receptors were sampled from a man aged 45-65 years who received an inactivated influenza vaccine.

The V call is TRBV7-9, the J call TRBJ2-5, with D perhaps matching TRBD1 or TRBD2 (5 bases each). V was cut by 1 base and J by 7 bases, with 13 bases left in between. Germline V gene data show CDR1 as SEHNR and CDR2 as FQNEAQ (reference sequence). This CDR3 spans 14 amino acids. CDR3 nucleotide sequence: TGTGCCAGCAGCTTAGATGGTGGGGGAGTGACCCAGTACTTC. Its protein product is CASSLDGGGVTQYF.

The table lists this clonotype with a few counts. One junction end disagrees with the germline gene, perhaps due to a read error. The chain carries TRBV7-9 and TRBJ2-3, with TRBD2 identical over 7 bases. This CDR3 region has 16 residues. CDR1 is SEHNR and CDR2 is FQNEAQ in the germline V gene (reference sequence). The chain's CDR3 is CASSLVLAGSTDTQYF. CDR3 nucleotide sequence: TGCGCCAGCAGCTTGGTGTTAGCGGGTAGCACAGATACGCAGTATTTT.

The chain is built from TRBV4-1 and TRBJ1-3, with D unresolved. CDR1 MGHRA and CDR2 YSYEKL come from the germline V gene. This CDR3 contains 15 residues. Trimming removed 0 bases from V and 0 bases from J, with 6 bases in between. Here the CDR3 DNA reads TGCGCCAGCAGCCAAGAGAGAGCCTCTGGAAACACCATATATTTT. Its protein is CASSQERASGNTIYF.

CDR3 nucleotide sequence: TGTGCCAGCAGCTCCCCAGCGGGGGTGGGCACAGATACGCAGTATTTT. Protein: CASSSPAGVGTDTQYF. The gene calls are TRBV11-2 and TRBJ2-3; 8 bases agree with TRBD2. The V segment lost 4 bases and the J segment 1 base; nucleotides outside the gene matches: 7. The CDR3 is 16 residues long. Germline loops: CDR1 SGHAT, CDR2 FQNNGV.

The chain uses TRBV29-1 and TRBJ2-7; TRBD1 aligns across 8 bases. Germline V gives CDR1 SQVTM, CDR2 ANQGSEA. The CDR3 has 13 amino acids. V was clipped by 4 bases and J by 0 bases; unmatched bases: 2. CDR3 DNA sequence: TGCAGCGTTGGACAGGGGAACTCCTACGAGCAGTACTTC. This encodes CSVGQGNSYEQYF.

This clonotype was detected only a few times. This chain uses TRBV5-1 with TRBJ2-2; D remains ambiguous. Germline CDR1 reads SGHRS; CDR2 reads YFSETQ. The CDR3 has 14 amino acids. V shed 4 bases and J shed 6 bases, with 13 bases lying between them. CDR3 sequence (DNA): TGCGCCAGCAGCAACCCTCCTACTGCCGGGGAGCTGTTTTTT. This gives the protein CASSNPPTAGELFF.

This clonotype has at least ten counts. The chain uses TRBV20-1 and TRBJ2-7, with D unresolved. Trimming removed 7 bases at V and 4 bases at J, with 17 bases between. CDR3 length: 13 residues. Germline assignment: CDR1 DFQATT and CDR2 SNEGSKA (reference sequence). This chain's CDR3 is CSVLELGKYEQYF. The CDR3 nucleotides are TGCAGTGTACTTGAACTGGGGAAATACGAGCAGTACTTC.

The DNA of the CDR3 is TGTGCCAGCAGTTTATCGTGGGGCTCGAACTATGGCTACACCTTC. It yields the protein CASSLSWGSNYGYTF. This chain links TRBV27 with TRBJ1-2, with D maybe TRBD1 (5 bases). Trimming cost V 0 bases and J 2 bases, with 10 bases left between them. There are 15 residues in the CDR3. Germline CDR1 MNHEY, CDR2 SMNVEV (reference sequence).

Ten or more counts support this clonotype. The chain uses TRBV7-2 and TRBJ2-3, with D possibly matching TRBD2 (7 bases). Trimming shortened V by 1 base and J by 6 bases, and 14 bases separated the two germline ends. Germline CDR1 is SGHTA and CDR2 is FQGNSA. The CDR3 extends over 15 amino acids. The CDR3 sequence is CASSLGGGPGDTQYF. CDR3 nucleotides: TGTGCCAGCAGCTTAGGCGGGGGCCCGGGCGATACGCAGTATTTT. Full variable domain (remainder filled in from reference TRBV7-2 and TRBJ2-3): GAGVSQSPSNKVTEKGKDVELRCDPISGHTALYWYRQSLGQGLEFLIYFQGNSAPDKSGLPSDRFSAERTGGSVSTLTIQRTQQEDSAVYLCASSLGGGPGDTQYFGPGTRLTVL.

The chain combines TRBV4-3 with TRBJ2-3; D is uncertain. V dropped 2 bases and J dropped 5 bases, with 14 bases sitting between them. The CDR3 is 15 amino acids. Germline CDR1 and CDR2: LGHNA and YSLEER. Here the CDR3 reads CASSQRGLVQDTQYF. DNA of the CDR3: TGCGCCAGCAGCCAAAGAGGCCTGGTCCAAGATACGCAGTATTTT.

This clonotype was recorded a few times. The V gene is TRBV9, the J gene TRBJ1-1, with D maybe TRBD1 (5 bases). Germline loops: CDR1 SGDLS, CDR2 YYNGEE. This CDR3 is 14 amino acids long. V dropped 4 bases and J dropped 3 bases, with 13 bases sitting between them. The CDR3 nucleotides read TGTGCCAGCAGCCCCTGGGTGGGGGACACTGAAGCTTTCTTT. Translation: CASSPWVGDTEAFF.

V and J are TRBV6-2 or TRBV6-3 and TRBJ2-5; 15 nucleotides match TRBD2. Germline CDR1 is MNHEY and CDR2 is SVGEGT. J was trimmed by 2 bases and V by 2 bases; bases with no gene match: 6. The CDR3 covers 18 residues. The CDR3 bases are TGTGCCAGCAGTTACCCCCGGGGACTAGCGGGGGGTCAAGAGACCCAGTACTTC. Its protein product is CASSYPRGLAGGQETQYF.

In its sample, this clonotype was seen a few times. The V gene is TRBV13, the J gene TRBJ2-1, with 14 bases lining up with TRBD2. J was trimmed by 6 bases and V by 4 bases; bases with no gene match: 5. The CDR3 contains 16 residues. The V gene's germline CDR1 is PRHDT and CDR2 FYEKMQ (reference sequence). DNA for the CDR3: TGTGCCAGCAGCTGGAGACTAGCGGGAGGGGTCAATGAGCAGTTCTTC. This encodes CASSWRLAGGVNEQFF.

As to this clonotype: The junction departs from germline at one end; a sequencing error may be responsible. The CDR3 region is CASSTPRATADTQYF. DNA for the CDR3: TGCGCCAGCAGCACCCCTCGAGCCACAGCGGATACGCAGTACTTT. The chain recombines TRBV5-1 with TRBJ2-3; D perhaps matches TRBD2 (5 bases). Germline V gene sequence: CDR1 SGHRS, CDR2 YFSETQ. This CDR3 region has 15 residues.

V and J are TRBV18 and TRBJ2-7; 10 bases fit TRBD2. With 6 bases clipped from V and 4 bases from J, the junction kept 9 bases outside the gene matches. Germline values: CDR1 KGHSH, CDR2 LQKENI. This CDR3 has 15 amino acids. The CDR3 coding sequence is TGTGCCAGCTCGGCCGGGACTAGCGAGTTATACGAGCAGTACTTC. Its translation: CASSAGTSELYEQYF.

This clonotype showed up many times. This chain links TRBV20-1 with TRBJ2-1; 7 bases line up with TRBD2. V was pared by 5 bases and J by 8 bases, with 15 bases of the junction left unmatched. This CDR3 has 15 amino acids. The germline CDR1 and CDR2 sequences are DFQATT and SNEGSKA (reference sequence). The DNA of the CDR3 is TGCAGTGCTGGAGTTGGCGGGAGTATTAGGTATGAGCAGTTCTTC. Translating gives CSAGVGGSIRYEQFF.

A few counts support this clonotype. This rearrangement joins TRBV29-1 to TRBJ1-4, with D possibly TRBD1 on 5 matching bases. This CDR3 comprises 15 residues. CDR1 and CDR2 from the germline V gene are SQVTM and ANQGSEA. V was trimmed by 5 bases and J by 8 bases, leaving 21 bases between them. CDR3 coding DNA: TGCAGCGTTCGGGACCCCCCGCCTATGAGAGAAAAACTGTTTTTT. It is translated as CSVRDPPPMREKLFF.

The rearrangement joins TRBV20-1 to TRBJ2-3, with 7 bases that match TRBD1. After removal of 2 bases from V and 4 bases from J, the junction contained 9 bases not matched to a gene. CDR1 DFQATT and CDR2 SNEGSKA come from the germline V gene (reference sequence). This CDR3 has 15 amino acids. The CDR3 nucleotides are TGCAGTGCTAGACGTCCGGGACAGTCTCCAGATACGCAGTATTTT. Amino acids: CSARRPGQSPDTQYF.

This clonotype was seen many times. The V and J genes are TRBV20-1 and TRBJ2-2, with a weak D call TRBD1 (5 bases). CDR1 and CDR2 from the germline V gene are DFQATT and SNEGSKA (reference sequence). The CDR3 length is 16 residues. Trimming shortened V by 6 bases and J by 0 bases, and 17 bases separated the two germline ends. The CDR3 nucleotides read TGCAGTGCGACGCAAAGGGGCAGCTCGAACACCGGGGAGCTGTTTTTT. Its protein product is CSATQRGSSNTGELFF.

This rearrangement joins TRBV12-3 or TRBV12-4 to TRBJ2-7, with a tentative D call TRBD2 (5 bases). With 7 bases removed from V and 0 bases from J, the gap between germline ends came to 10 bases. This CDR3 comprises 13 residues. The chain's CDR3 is CASTQDSSYEQYF. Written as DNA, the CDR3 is TGTGCCAGCACCCAGGACTCCTCCTACGAGCAGTACTTC.

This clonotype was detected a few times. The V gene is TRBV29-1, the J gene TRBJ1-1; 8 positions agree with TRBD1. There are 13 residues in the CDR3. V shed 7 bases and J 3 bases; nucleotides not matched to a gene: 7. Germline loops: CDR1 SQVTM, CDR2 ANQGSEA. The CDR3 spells CSARQGSDTEAFF. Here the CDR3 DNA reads TGCAGCGCCAGACAGGGGTCGGACACTGAAGCTTTCTTT.

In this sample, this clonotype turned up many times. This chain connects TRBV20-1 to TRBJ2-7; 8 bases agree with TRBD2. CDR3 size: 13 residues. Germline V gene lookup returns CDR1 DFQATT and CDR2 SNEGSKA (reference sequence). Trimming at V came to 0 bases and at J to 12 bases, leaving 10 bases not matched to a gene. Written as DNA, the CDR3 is TGCAGTGCTAGAGATTCGTCGGGAGGGCCCCCGTACTTC. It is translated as CSARDSSGGPPYF.

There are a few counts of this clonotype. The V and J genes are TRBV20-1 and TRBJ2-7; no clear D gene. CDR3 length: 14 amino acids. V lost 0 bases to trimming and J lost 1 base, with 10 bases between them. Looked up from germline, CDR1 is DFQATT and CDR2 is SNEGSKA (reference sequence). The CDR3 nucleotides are TGCAGTGCTAGAGATCTAGTTAGGTCCTACGAGCAGTACTTC. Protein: CSARDLVRSYEQYF.

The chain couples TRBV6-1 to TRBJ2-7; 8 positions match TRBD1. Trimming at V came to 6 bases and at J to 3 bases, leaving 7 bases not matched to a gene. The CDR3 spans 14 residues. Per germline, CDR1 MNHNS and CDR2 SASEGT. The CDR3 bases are TGTGCCAGCAGACGAGGACAGGGACGCTACGAGCAGTACTTC. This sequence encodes CASRRGQGRYEQYF.

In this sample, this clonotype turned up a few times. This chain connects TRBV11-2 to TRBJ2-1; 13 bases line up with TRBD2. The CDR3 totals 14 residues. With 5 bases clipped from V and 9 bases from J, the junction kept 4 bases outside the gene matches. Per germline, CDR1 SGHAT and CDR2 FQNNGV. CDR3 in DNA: TGTGCCAGCAGCACTAGCGGGGGGGCCGGTGAGCAGTTCTTC. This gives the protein CASSTSGGAGEQFF.